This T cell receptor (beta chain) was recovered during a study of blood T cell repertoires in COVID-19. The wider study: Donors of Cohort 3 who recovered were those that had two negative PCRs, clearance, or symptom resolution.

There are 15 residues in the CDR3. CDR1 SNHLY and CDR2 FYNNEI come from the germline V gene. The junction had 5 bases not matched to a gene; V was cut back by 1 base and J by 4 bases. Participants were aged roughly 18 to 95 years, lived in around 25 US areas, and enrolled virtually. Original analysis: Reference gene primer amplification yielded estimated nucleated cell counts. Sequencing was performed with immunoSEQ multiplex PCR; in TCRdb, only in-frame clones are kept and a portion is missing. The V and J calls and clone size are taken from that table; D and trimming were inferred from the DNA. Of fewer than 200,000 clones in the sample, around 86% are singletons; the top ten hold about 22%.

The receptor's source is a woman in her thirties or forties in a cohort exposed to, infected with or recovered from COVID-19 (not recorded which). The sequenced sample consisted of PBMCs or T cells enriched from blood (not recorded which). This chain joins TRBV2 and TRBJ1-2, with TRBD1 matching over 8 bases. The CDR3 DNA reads TGTGCCAGCAGTGAAGTGGACAGGGCCAGCTATGGCTACACCTTC. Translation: CASSEVDRASYGYTF.